Listed below are T cell receptor beta chains from one sample, sequenced in a study of CD8 T cells in ankylosing spondylitis. TCRdb independently ran MiXCR on the 5' RACE reads; one entry per CDR3 protein. The sample records approximately 540,000 distinct CDR3 sequences, roughly 13% being singletons. The sequenced sample consisted of blood, either unsorted or a sorted T cell fraction (not recorded which). These receptor sequences come from a male donor with ankylosing spondylitis. CDR3s include the opening cysteine and the closing phenylalanine or tryptophan. The D gene is left open where the match is weak. The size field is filled for only some rows; it gives once, few, many or a size class.

V: TRBV2; size: .; D: TRBD2; J: TRBJ2-3; DNA: TGTGCCAGCAGAGGAGGGACTAGCGGGGGCGAAGGAACGCAGTATTTT; CDR3: CASRGGTSGGEGTQYF
V: TRBV20-1; size: .; D: .; J: TRBJ2-1; DNA: TGCAGTGCTAGGACGATGGGATCAGCATACAATGAGCAGTTCTTC; CDR3: CSARTMGSAYNEQFF
V: TRBV20-1; size: many; D: .; J: TRBJ1-5; DNA: TGCAGTGCTAGAGAAGGAGGGGAGAGGGCAGGGGAACATAGCAATCAGCCCCAGCATTTT; CDR3: CSAREGGERAGEHSNQPQHF
V: TRBV15; size: .; D: TRBD1; J: TRBJ2-5; DNA: TGTGCCATCAGAGACAGGGGTGGTAGTGAGACCCAGTACTTC; CDR3: CAIRDRGGSETQYF
V: TRBV30; size: few; D: .; J: TRBJ2-7; DNA: TGTGCCTGGAGCGTGCATGAGCCCTACGAGCAGTACTTC; CDR3: CAWSVHEPYEQYF
V: TRBV10-3; size: .; D: .; J: TRBJ1-1; DNA: TGTGCCATCACCGATCAGGTGAACACTGAAGCTTTCTTT; CDR3: CAITDQVNTEAFF
V: TRBV6-1; size: .; D: .; J: TRBJ1-1; DNA: TGTGCCAGCAGTGACCAGGCAGGACGGGAAGCTTTCTTT; CDR3: CASSDQAGREAFF
V: TRBV29-1; size: .; D: .; J: TRBJ1-1; DNA: TGCAGCGTTGAGGCTTGGCCCCCTAACACTGAAGCTTTCTTT; CDR3: CSVEAWPPNTEAFF
V: TRBV29-1; size: many; D: TRBD2; J: TRBJ2-3; DNA: TGCAGCGTTGAAGACACTAGCGGGAGGGCCCTTTTCGCAGATACGCAGTATTTT; CDR3: CSVEDTSGRALFADTQYF
V: TRBV18; size: many; D: TRBD2; J: TRBJ2-7; DNA: TGTGCCAGCTCACCGCCGGTTAGCGGGAGTTACGAGCAGTACTTC; CDR3: CASSPPVSGSYEQYF
V: TRBV25-1; size: few; D: .; J: TRBJ1-2; DNA: TGTGCCAGCAGTGCCTACTCGGGGGTGAACTATGGCTACACCTTC; CDR3: CASSAYSGVNYGYTF
V: TRBV11-2; size: .; D: .; J: TRBJ2-1; DNA: TGTGCCAGCAGCCCAGTTCCGAGGGGGGTAGTTAATGAGCAGTTCTTC; CDR3: CASSPVPRGVVNEQFF
V: TRBV7-2; size: many; D: .; J: TRBJ1-3; DNA: TGTGCCAGCAGCTTAGGCCCGACATCTGGAAACACCATATATTTT; CDR3: CASSLGPTSGNTIYF
V: TRBV20-1; size: few; D: .; J: TRBJ1-6; DNA: TGCAGTGCTAGAAGTGGGACGAATAATTCACCCCTCCACTTT; CDR3: CSARSGTNNSPLHF
V: TRBV7-8; size: few; D: TRBD2; J: TRBJ2-1; DNA: TGTGCCAGCACCATGGGAGGGGCGGGAAGCGTAGACAATGAGCAGTTCTTC; CDR3: CASTMGGAGSVDNEQFF
V: TRBV9; size: .; D: TRBD1; J: TRBJ2-7; DNA: TGTGCCAGCAGCATGGGACAGGGAAGTGGGTACGAATACGAGCAGTACTTC; CDR3: CASSMGQGSGYEYEQYF
V: TRBV7-9; size: few; D: .; J: TRBJ1-1; DNA: TGTGCCAGCACCCCCGGCCCGGGGAACACTGAAGCTTTCTTT; CDR3: CASTPGPGNTEAFF
V: TRBV2; size: few; D: .; J: TRBJ2-4; DNA: TGTGCCAGCCAGGACAGTCCTCTAGCCAAAAACATTCAGTACTTC; CDR3: CASQDSPLAKNIQYF